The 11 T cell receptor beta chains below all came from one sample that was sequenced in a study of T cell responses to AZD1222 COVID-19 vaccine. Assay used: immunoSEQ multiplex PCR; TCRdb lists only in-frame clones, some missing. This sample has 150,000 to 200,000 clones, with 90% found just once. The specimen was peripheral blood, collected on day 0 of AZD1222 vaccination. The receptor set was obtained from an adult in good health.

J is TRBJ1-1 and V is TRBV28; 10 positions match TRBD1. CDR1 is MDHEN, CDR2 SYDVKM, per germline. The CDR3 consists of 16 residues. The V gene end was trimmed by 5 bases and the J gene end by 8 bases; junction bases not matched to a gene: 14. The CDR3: CASSASPGQGKHEAFF. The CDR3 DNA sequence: TGTGCCAGCAGTGCCTCACCGGGACAGGGGAAACACGAAGCTTTCTTT.

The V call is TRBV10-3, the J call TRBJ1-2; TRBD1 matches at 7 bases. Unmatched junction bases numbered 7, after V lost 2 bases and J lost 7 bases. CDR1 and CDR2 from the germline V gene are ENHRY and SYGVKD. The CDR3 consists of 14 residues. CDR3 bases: TGTGCCATCAGTGAGCAGGGGGGTAGCTCTGGCTACACCTTC. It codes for CAISEQGGSSGYTF.

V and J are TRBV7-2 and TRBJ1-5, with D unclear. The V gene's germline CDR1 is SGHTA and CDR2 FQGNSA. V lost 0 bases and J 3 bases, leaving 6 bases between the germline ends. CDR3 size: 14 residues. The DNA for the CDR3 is TGTGCCAGCAGCTTAGCGGGCCACAATCAGCCCCAGCATTTT. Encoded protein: CASSLAGHNQPQHF.

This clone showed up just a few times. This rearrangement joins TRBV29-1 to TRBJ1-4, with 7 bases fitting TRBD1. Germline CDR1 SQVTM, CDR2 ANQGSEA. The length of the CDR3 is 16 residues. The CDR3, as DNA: TGCACCCTGCCTGGACTCAACAGGGGAGCGAATGAAAAACTGTTTTTT. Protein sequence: CTLPGLNRGANEKLFF.

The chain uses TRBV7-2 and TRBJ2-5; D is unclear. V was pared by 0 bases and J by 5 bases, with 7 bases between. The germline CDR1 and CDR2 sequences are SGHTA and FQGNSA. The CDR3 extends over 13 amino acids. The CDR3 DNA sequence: TGTGCCAGCAGCTTAGCGCCCAGGGAGACCCAGTACTTC. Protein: CASSLAPRETQYF.

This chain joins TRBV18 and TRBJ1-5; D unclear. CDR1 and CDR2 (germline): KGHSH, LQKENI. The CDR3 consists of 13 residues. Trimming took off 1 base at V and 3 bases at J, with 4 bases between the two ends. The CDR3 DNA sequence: TGTGCCAGCTCACCACGGGACAATCAGCCCCAGCATTTT. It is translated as CASSPRDNQPQHF.

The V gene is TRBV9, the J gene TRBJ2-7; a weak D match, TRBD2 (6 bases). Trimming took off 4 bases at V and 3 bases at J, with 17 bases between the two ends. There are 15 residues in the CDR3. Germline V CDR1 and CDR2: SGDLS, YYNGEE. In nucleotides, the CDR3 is TGTGCCAGCAGCCCCCGCGGGGCCGGAATCTACGAGCAGTACTTC. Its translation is CASSPRGAGIYEQYF.

The chain's CDR3 is CSASWVVISETQYF. CDR3 DNA: TGCAGTGCTAGTTGGGTCGTCATCTCGGAGACCCAGTACTTC. The chain uses TRBV20-1 and TRBJ2-5; D remains ambiguous. From germline, CDR1 is DFQATT and CDR2 SNEGSKA (reference sequence). The CDR3 is made up of 14 amino acids. V lost 3 bases and J 5 bases, leaving 16 bases between the germline ends.

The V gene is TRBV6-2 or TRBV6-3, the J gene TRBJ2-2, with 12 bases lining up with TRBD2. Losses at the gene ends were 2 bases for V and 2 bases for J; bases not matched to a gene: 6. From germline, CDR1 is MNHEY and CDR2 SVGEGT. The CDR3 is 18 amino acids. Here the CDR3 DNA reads TGTGCCAGCAGTTACAGGCTAGCGGGAGGGGCAAACACCGGGGAGCTGTTTTTT. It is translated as CASSYRLAGGANTGELFF.

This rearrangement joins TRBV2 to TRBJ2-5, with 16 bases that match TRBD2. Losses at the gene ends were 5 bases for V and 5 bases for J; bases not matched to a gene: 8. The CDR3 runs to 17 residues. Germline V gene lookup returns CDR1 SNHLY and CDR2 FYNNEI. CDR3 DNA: TGTGCCAGCAGTCGTGGGACTAGCGGGAGGGCCTTTGAGACCCAGTACTTC. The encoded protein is CASSRGTSGRAFETQYF.

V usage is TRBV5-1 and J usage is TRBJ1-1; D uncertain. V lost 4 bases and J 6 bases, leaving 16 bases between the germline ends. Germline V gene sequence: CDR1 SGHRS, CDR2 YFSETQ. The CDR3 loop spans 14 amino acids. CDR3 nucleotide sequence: TGCGCCAGCAGCCTGGACGGTCAATGGGCTGAAGCTTTCTTT. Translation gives CASSLDGQWAEAFF.